One sample yielded the 5 T cell receptor beta chains listed below, sequenced in a study of blood T cells in healthy people across ages. Sample-barcoded 5' priming and a J-beta primer mix drove a second PCR of about 6 to 12 cycles. TCRdb recomputed calls from the 5' RACE reads with MiXCR, one row per CDR3 protein. The profile shows some 1.5 million distinct CDR3 sequences, 28% of them singletons. The sample taken for sequencing was blood. These receptors were taken from a woman younger than 45 in good health.

This sequence joins TRBV20-1 and TRBJ1-4; maybe TRBD1 (5 bases). V lost 4 bases to trimming and J lost 10 bases, with 19 bases between them. This CDR3 is 14 amino acids long. Germline loops: CDR1 DFQATT, CDR2 SNEGSKA (reference sequence). The CDR3: CSANPEFLQGKLFF. The CDR3 nucleotides read TGCAGTGCTAACCCCGAGTTTCTTCAGGGAAAACTGTTTTTT.

The chain links TRBV29-1 to TRBJ2-2; the match to TRBD2 covers 9 bases. V trimming: 3 bases; J trimming: 5 bases; junction bases outside the gene matches: 4. The germline gives CDR1 SQVTM, CDR2 ANQGSEA. CDR3 length: 14 residues. CDR3 region: CSVDRLAGTGELFF. The CDR3 DNA reads TGCAGCGTTGATAGGCTAGCGGGGACCGGGGAGCTGTTTTTT.

This chain links TRBV20-1 with TRBJ1-1; no reliable D call. Looked up from germline, CDR1 is DFQATT and CDR2 is SNEGSKA (reference sequence). The CDR3 length is 15 residues. V shed 4 bases and J shed 0 bases, with 15 bases lying between them. CDR3 sequence: CSATGSGRMNTEAFF. CDR3 sequence (DNA): TGCAGTGCTACTGGCAGTGGGAGGATGAACACTGAAGCTTTCTTT.

The chain combines TRBV6-1 with TRBJ2-4, with a possible D match to TRBD2 (5 bases). Trimming removed 6 bases at V and 4 bases at J, with 13 bases between. Germline V gives CDR1 MNHNS, CDR2 SASEGT. The CDR3 runs 14 residues. The CDR3 loop is CASRAHGVKNIQYF. CDR3 nucleotide sequence: TGTGCCAGCAGGGCTCACGGGGTGAAAAACATTCAGTACTTC.

This clonotype has at least ten counts. This chain links TRBV9 with TRBJ2-1; D is uncertain. This CDR3 has 16 amino acids. Trimming cost V 0 bases and J 0 bases, with 10 bases left between them. Germline V gives CDR1 SGDLS, CDR2 YYNGEE. The CDR3 sequence is CASSVGLGSSYNEQFF. The CDR3 nucleotides read TGTGCCAGCAGCGTAGGGTTGGGAAGCTCCTACAATGAGCAGTTCTTC.